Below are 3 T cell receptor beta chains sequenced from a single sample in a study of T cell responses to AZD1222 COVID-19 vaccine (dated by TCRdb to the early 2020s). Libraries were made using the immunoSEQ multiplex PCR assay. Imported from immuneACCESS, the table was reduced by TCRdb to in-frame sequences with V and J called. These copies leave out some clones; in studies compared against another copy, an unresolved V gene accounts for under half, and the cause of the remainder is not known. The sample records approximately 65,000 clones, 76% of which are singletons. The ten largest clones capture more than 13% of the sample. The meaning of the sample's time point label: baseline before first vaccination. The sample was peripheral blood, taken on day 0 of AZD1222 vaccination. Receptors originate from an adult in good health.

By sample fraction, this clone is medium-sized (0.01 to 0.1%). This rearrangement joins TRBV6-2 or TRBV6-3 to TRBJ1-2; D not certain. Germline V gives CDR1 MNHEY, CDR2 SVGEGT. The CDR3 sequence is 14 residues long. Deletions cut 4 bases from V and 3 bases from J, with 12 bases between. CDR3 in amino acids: CASSWADSYYGYTF. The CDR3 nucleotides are TGTGCCAGCAGTTGGGCGGACTCATACTATGGCTACACCTTC.

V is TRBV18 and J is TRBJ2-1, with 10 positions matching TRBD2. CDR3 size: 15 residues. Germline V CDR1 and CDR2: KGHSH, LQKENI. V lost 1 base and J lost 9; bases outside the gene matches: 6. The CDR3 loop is CASSPLAGGQVEQFF. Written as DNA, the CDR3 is TGTGCCAGCTCACCACTAGCGGGGGGCCAGGTTGAGCAGTTCTTC.

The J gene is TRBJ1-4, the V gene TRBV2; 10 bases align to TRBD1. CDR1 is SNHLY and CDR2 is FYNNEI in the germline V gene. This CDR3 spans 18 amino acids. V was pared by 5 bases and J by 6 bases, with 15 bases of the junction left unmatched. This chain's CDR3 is CASSLVSFVTGGHEKLFF. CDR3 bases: TGTGCCAGCAGTCTCGTTTCGTTTGTGACAGGGGGCCATGAAAAACTGTTTTTT.